The 24 T cell receptor beta chains below were found in one sample sequenced in a study of blood T cell repertoires in COVID-19. Clones were sequenced by immunoSEQ multiplex PCR, and TCRdb holds only the in-frame ones, with some missing. The repertoire holds roughly 180,000 clones, with around 85% as singletons. The sequenced sample was PBMCs or T cells enriched from blood (not recorded which). The receptors shown here come from a woman in her thirties or forties with acute COVID-19.

V usage is TRBV5-6 and J usage is TRBJ2-5, with D maybe TRBD1 (5 bases). From germline, CDR1 is SGHDT and CDR2 YYEEEE. Trimming took 3 bases from V and 4 from J, leaving 10 bases between them. The CDR3 spans 13 residues. The CDR3 protein is CASSWGRRETQYF. CDR3 DNA: TGTGCCAGCAGCTGGGGCCGAAGAGAGACCCAGTACTTC.

This rearrangement joins TRBV9 to TRBJ2-1; 10 nucleotides agree with TRBD2. This CDR3 comprises 18 residues. The V and J ends lost 3 bases and 4 bases, in that order; junction bases with no gene match: 13. CDR1 is SGDLS, CDR2 YYNGEE, per germline. CDR3 nucleotides: TGTGCCAGCAGCGAGAGCCCCGTCGGACTAGCGGAGTACAATGAGCAGTTCTTC. It encodes CASSESPVGLAEYNEQFF.

The gene calls are TRBV5-1 and TRBJ2-1; maybe TRBD2 (6 bases). The CDR3 spans 14 residues. Per germline, CDR1 SGHRS and CDR2 YFSETQ. V lost 6 bases to trimming and J lost 7 bases, with 17 bases between them. The DNA for the CDR3 is TGCGCCAGCACCGCTGGGGAGGTATTGAATGAGCAGTTCTTC. This gives the protein CASTAGEVLNEQFF.

The chain's CDR3 is CASGSKGLAGGSYF. The CDR3 nucleotides are TGTGCCAGCGGTAGCAAGGGACTAGCGGGAGGAAGCTATTTT. J is TRBJ2-3 and V is TRBV2; 15 nucleotides agree with TRBD2. This CDR3 is built from 14 residues. Trimming cost V 8 bases and J 15 bases; bases outside gene matches: 12. Germline V gives CDR1 SNHLY, CDR2 FYNNEI.

The J gene is TRBJ1-1, the V gene TRBV6-6; TRBD1 is a possible D gene (6 bases). Germline values: CDR1 MNHNY, CDR2 SVGAGI (reference sequence). With 5 bases removed from V and 5 bases from J, the gap between germline ends came to 21 bases. The CDR3 spans 16 residues. CDR3 amino acids: CASSTQPGVFGTEAFF. The CDR3 bases are TGTGCCAGCAGTACCCAACCAGGGGTTTTTGGGACTGAAGCTTTCTTT.

The V call is TRBV6-1, the J call TRBJ1-2; no clear D gene. Germline loops: CDR1 MNHNS, CDR2 SASEGT. The CDR3 has 14 amino acids. Trimming took off 1 base at V and 4 bases at J, with 10 bases between the two ends. The chain's CDR3 is CASSEEGVIYGYTF. In DNA form, the CDR3 reads TGTGCCAGCAGTGAAGAGGGAGTTATCTATGGCTACACCTTC.

The rearrangement uses TRBV5-1 and TRBJ2-1; D possibly corresponds to TRBD2 (6 bases). The germline V gene encodes CDR1 SGHRS and CDR2 YFSETQ. The CDR3 spans 16 residues. Trimming stripped 0 bases from V and 8 bases from J, with 18 bases between. CDR3 coding DNA: TGCGCCAGCAGCTTGGGCTCCGGCGGGGCCTGGGATGAGCAGTTCTTC. Amino acid sequence: CASSLGSGGAWDEQFF.

The chain combines TRBV6-6 with TRBJ2-1; TRBD1 agrees at 9 bases. V trimming: 6 bases; J trimming: 1 base; junction bases outside the gene matches: 7. CDR1 and CDR2 from the germline V gene are MNHNY and SVGAGI (reference sequence). The CDR3 extends over 16 amino acids. The CDR3 nucleotides are TGTGCCAGCAGCCCCCCCGGGACAGGGTCCTACAATGAGCAGTTCTTC. This encodes CASSPPGTGSYNEQFF.

The gene calls are TRBV2 and TRBJ1-1; TRBD1 agrees at 8 bases. This CDR3 has 14 amino acids. Germline CDR1 SNHLY, CDR2 FYNNEI. The V and J ends lost 10 bases and 2 bases, in that order; junction bases with no gene match: 9. Here the CDR3 DNA reads TGTGCCACTAGACAGGGGTACGCAAACACTGAAGCTTTCTTT. Protein sequence: CATRQGYANTEAFF.

This clone appeared a few times. The V gene is TRBV5-6, the J gene TRBJ1-6; D remains ambiguous. The germline gives CDR1 SGHDT, CDR2 YYEEEE. Trimming removed 2 bases at V and 0 bases at J, with 6 bases between. CDR3 size: 15 residues. The CDR3 nucleotides read TGTGCCAGCAGCTTTTCCAGCTCCTATAATTCACCCCTCCACTTT. Residues: CASSFSSSYNSPLHF.

The chain combines TRBV3-1 (or the pseudogene TRBV3-2) with TRBJ1-1, with D uncertain. This CDR3 contains 14 residues. The germline V gene has CDR1 LGHDT and CDR2 YNNKEL (reference sequence). V shed 6 bases and J shed 7 bases, with 18 bases lying between them. The CDR3 sequence: CASSRKGAGREAFF. The CDR3 DNA reads as TGTGCCAGCAGTCGAAAGGGAGCGGGCCGTGAAGCTTTCTTT.

The J gene is TRBJ1-3, the V gene TRBV27; TRBD1 matches at 11 bases. The CDR3 spans 12 residues. The V segment lost 8 bases and the J segment 8 bases; nucleotides outside the gene matches: 2. CDR1 is MNHEY, CDR2 SMNVEV, per germline (reference sequence). CDR3 sequence: CASGDRGDTIYF. Written as DNA, the CDR3 is TGTGCCAGCGGGGACAGGGGGGACACCATATATTTT.

The chain couples TRBV7-9 to TRBJ1-6, with D hard to call. Per the germline V gene, CDR1 is SEHNR and CDR2 is FQNEAQ (reference sequence). The CDR3 contains 14 residues. Trimming pared 1 base from V and 9 bases from J, leaving 10 bases between. Written as DNA, the CDR3 is TGTGCCAGCAGCTTAGGGACTCCTATTTCACCCCTCCACTTT. The encoded protein is CASSLGTPISPLHF.

The chain recombines TRBV5-1 with TRBJ2-7; maybe TRBD1 (5 bases). The CDR3 has 13 amino acids. CDR1 and CDR2 from the germline V gene are SGHRS and YFSETQ. Trimming stripped 2 bases from V and 1 base from J, with 7 bases between. The CDR3 DNA is TGCGCCAGCAGCTTTACAGGTTCCTACGAGCAGTACTTC. It translates to CASSFTGSYEQYF.

This chain links TRBV14 with TRBJ2-1; D may be TRBD2 (6 bases). The CDR3 contains 14 residues. V was pared by 1 base and J by 14 bases, with 18 bases between. Germline V lookup: CDR1 SGHDN, CDR2 FVKESK. The CDR3 DNA reads as TGTGCCAGCAGCCAAGGCGGTCCGGGAGATCTTGAGTTCTTC. This sequence encodes CASSQGGPGDLEFF. The full variable domain, rest sourced from reference TRBV14 and TRBJ2-1, is EAGVTQFPSHSVIEKGQTVTLRCDPISGHDNLYWYRRVMGKEIKFLLHFVKESKQDESGMPNNRFLAERTGGTYSTLKVQPAELEDSGVYFCASSQGGPGDLEFFGPGTRLTVL.

This clone has at least ten counts. Other DNA sequences in this sample translate to the same CDR3. The chain recombines TRBV2 with TRBJ2-5, with D possibly being TRBD1 (6 bases). The CDR3 is 14 amino acids. Looked up from germline, CDR1 is SNHLY and CDR2 is FYNNEI. Trimming removed 4 bases from V and 1 base from J, with 10 bases in between. CDR3 nucleotide sequence: TGTGCCAGCAGTGTTACAGGGTCCCAAGAGACCCAGTACTTC. This codes for CASSVTGSQETQYF.

The gene calls are TRBV11-3 and TRBJ1-3, with D unclear. V lost 5 bases, J lost 4 bases, and 15 bases lay in between. CDR3 size: 15 residues. Germline V CDR1 and CDR2: SGHNT, YENEEA. This CDR3 is CASSDTAGIGNTIYF. Written as DNA, the CDR3 is TGTGCCAGCAGCGACACCGCGGGGATCGGAAACACCATATATTTT.

V usage is TRBV10-3 and J usage is TRBJ2-1, with 8 bases matching TRBD2. The CDR3 covers 15 residues. With 5 bases clipped from V and 3 bases from J, the junction kept 6 bases outside the gene matches. CDR1 ENHRY and CDR2 SYGVKD come from the germline V gene. The CDR3 DNA reads as TGTGCCATCAGTCCCGGGACTAGAAACTACAATGAGCAGTTCTTC. It translates to CAISPGTRNYNEQFF.

On this clone: This sequence may be a read error, since a much larger clone differs from it by one base. The chain uses TRBV27 and TRBJ2-1, with D perhaps TRBD2 (6 bases). The CDR3 covers 15 residues. The germline gives CDR1 MNHEY, CDR2 SMNVEV (reference sequence). V was pared by 3 bases and J by 0 bases, with 9 bases between. The CDR3 DNA reads TGTGCCAGCAGTTTCGGGGGAAGCTCCTACAATGAGCAGTTCTTC. Translation gives CASSFGGSSYNEQFF.

The chain carries TRBV9 and TRBJ1-2; 9 bases agree with TRBD1. Germline V CDR1 and CDR2: SGDLS, YYNGEE. The CDR3 sequence is 15 residues long. Trimming at V came to 3 bases and at J to 2 bases, leaving 5 bases not matched to a gene. The CDR3 region has the DNA TGTGCCAGCAGCGGCACAGGGGGCCTGAACTATGGCTACACCTTC. Translating it yields CASSGTGGLNYGYTF.

J is TRBJ2-3 and V is TRBV10-3, with TRBD2 matching 10 bases. The germline gives CDR1 ENHRY, CDR2 SYGVKD. V dropped 5 bases and J dropped 4; count of bases not matched to a gene: 3. The CDR3 extends over 14 amino acids. The CDR3 DNA reads TGTGCCATCAGTACAGCGGGAGGGCCAGATACGCAGTATTTT. Residues: CAISTAGGPDTQYF.

To note about this clone: This sample includes further DNA sequences coding for the same CDR3. V gene TRBV6-5 combines with J gene TRBJ2-2, with D tentatively TRBD1 (6 bases). V gave up 6 bases and J gave up 9 bases, with 14 bases separating them. CDR1 is MNHEY and CDR2 is SVGAGI in the germline V gene. The CDR3 has 13 amino acids. The chain's CDR3 is CASSLRTAWELFF. The CDR3 region has the DNA TGTGCCAGCAGCCTACGGACAGCCTGGGAGCTGTTTTTT.

This clone occurred a few times. The V and J genes are TRBV19 and TRBJ2-4; D is possibly TRBD1 (6 bases). Germline V CDR1 and CDR2: LNHDA, SQIVND (reference sequence). This CDR3 region has 14 residues. Trimming left V 4 bases short and J 4 bases short, with 11 bases between. CDR3 in DNA: TGTGCCAGTAGTAATCCAGGGGATAAAAACATTCAGTACTTC. Protein: CASSNPGDKNIQYF. The full variable domain, rest sourced from reference TRBV19 and TRBJ2-4, is DGGITQSPKYLFRKEGQNVTLSCEQNLNHDAMYWYRQDPGQGLRLIYYSQIVNDFQKGDIAEGYSVSREKKESFPLTVTSAQKNPTAFYLCASSNPGDKNIQYFGAGTRLSVL.

The genes are TRBV5-6 and TRBJ2-3; 8 positions agree with TRBD2. Germline values: CDR1 SGHDT, CDR2 YYEEEE. J was trimmed by 5 bases and V by 1 base; bases with no gene match: 6. This CDR3 has 15 amino acids. CDR3 coding DNA: TGTGCCAGCAGCTTGCGAAGCGGGAGTAGAGATACGCAGTATTTT. Its translation is CASSLRSGSRDTQYF.